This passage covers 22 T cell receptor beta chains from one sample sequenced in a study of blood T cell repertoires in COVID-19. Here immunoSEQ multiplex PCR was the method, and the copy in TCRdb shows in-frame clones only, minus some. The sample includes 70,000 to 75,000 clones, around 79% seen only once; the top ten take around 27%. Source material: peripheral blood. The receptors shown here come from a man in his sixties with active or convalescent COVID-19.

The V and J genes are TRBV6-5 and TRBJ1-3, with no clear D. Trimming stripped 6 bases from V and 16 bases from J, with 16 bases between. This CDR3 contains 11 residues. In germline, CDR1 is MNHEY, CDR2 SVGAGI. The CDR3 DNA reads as TGTGCCAGCAGACGTAACATGGTCCTCTATTTT. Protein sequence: CASRRNMVLYF.

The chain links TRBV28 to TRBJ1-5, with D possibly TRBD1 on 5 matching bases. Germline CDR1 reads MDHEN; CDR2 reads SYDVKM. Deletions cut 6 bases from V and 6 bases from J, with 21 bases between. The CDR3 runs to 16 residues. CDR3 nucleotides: TGTGCCAGCAGCATTTTAGTCCTAGGGAGGGGTCAGCCCCAGCATTTT. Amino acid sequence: CASSILVLGRGQPQHF.

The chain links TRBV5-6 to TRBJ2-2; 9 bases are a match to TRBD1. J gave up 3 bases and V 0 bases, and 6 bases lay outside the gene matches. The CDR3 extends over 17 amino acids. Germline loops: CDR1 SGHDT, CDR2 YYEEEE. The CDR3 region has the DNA TGTGCCAGCAGCTTGGGCCCCGACAGGGGGGACACCGGGGAGCTGTTTTTT. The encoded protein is CASSLGPDRGDTGELFF. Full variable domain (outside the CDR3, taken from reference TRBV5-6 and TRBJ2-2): DAGVTQSPTHLIKTRGQQVTLRCSPKSGHDTVSWYQQALGQGPQFIFQYYEEEERQRGNFPDRFSGHQFPNYSSELNVNALLLGDSALYLCASSLGPDRGDTGELFFGEGSRLTVL.

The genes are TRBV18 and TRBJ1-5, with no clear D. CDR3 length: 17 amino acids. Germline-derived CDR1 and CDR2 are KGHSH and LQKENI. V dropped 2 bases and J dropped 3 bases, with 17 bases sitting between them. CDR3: CASSPSVLDTFNQPQHF. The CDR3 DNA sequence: TGTGCCAGCTCACCATCAGTGCTCGACACCTTCAATCAGCCCCAGCATTTT.

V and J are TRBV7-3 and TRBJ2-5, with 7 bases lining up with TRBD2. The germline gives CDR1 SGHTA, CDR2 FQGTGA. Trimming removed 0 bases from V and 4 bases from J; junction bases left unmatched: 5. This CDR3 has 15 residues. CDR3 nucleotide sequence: TGTGCCAGCAGCTTAACGTCGGGGGAGGGAGAGACCCAGTACTTC. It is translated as CASSLTSGEGETQYF.

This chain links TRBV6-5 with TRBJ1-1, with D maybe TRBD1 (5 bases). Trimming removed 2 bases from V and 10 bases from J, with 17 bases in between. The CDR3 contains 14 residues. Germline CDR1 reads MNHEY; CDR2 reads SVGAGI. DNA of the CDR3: TGTGCCAGCAGTTACAAGGGGCCTAAGCTGGGAGCTTTCTTT. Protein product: CASSYKGPKLGAFF.

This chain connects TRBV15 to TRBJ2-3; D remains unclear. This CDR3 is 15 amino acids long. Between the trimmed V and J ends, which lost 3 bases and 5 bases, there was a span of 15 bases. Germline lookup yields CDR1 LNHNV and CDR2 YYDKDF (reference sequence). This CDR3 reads CATSSQTPLLDTQYF. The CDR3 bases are TGTGCCACCAGCAGCCAGACACCTCTACTAGATACGCAGTATTTT.

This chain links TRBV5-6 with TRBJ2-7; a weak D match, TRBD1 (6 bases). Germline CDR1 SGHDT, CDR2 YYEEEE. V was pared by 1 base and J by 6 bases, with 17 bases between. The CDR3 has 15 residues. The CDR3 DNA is TGTGCCAGCAGCTTGCCGTCCAGGGGCCCACTCGAGCAGTACTTC. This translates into CASSLPSRGPLEQYF. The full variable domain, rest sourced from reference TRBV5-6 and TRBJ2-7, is DAGVTQSPTHLIKTRGQQVTLRCSPKSGHDTVSWYQQALGQGPQFIFQYYEEEERQRGNFPDRFSGHQFPNYSSELNVNALLLGDSALYLCASSLPSRGPLEQYFGPGTRLTVT.

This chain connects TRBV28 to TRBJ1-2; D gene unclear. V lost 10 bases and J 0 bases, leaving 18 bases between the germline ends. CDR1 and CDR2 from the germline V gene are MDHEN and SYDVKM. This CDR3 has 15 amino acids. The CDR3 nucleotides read TGTGCCACCAACCCCGGCGGGAACTCTAACTATGGCTACACCTTC. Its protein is CATNPGGNSNYGYTF.

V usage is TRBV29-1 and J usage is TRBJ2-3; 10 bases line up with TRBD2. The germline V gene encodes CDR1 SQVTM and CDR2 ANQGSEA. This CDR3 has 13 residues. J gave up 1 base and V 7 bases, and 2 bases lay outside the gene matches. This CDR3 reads CSAGTSGTDTQYF. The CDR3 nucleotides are TGCAGCGCTGGGACTAGCGGCACAGATACGCAGTATTTT.

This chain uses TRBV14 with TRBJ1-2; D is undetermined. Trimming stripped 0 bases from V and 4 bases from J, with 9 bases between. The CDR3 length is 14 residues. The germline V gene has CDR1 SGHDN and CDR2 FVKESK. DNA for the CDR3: TGTGCCAGCAGCCAAGAAGACCGCGGCTATGGCTACACCTTC. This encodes CASSQEDRGYGYTF.

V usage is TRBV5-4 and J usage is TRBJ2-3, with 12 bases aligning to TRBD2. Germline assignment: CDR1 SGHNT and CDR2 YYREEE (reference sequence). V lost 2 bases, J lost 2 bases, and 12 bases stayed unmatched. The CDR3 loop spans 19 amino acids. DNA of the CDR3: TGTGCCAGCAGCTTATGGCTAGCGGGGGGGGCGACCTCCACAGATACGCAGTATTTT. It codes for CASSLWLAGGATSTDTQYF.

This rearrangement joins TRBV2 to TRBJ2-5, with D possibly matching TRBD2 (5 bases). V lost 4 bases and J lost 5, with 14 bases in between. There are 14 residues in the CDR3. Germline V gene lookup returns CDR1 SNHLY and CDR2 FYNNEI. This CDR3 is CASSVRMTGETQYF. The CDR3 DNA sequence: TGTGCCAGCAGTGTGAGGATGACGGGGGAGACCCAGTACTTC.

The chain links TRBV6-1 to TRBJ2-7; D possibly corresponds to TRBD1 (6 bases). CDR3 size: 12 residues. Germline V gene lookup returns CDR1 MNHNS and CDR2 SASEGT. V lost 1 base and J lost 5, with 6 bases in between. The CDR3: CASSEDRDEQYF. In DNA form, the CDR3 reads TGTGCCAGCAGTGAAGACAGGGACGAGCAGTACTTC.

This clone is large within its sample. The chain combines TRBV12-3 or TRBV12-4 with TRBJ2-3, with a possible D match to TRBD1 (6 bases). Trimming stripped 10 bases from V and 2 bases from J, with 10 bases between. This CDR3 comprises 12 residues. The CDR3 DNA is TGTGCCATCCGGGACACCACAGATACGCAGTATTTT. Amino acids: CAIRDTTDTQYF.

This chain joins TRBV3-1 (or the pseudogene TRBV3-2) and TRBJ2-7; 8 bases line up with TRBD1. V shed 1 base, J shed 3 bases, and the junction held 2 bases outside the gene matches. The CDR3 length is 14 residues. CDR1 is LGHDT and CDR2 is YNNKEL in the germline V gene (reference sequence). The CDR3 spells CASSQGTGLYEQYF. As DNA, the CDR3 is TGTGCCAGCAGCCAAGGGACAGGGCTCTACGAGCAGTACTTC.

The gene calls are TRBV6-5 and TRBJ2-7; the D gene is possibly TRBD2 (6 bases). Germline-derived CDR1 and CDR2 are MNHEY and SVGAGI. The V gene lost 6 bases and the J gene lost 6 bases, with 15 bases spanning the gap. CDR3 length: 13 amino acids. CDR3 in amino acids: CASREGPYGEQYF. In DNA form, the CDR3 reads TGTGCCAGCAGGGAGGGACCGTACGGCGAGCAGTACTTC.

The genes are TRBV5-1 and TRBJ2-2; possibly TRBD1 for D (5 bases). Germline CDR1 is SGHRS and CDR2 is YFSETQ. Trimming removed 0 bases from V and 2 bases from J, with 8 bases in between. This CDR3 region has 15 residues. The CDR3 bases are TGCGCCAGCAGCTTGGCCAGGGTAAACACCGGGGAGCTGTTTTTT. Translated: CASSLARVNTGELFF. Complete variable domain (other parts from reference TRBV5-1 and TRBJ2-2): KAGVTQTPRYLIKTRGQQVTLSCSPISGHRSVSWYQQTPGQGLQFLFEYFSETQRNKGNFPGRFSGRQFSNSRSEMNVSTLELGDSALYLCASSLARVNTGELFFGEGSRLTVL.

The CDR3 nucleotides are TGTGCCAGCAGCCAAACAGATGGGCAGTTCTTC. This gives the protein CASSQTDGQFF. V gene TRBV3-1 (or the pseudogene TRBV3-2) combines with J gene TRBJ2-1; D gene ambiguous. Deletions cut 2 bases from V and 12 bases from J, with 8 bases between. Per germline, CDR1 LGHDT and CDR2 YNNKEL (reference sequence). The CDR3 runs 11 residues.

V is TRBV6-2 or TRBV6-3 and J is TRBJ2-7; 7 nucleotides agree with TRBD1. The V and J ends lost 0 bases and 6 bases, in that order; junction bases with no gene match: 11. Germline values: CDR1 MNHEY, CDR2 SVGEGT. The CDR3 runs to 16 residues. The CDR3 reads CASSYSTGQTTPEQYF. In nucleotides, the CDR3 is TGTGCCAGCAGTTACTCAACGGGACAGACGACCCCCGAGCAGTACTTC.

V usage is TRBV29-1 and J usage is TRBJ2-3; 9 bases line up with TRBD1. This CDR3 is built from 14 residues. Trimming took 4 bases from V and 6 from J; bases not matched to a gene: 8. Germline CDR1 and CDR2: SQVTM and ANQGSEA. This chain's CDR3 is CSVVRQGGMDTQYF. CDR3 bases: TGCAGCGTTGTAAGACAGGGGGGAATGGATACGCAGTATTTT.

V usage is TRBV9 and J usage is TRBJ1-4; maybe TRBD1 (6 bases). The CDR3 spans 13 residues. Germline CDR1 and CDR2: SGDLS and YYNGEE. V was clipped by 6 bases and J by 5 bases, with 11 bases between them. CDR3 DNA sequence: TGTGCCAGCAACAGGGCGGAGAATGAAAAACTGTTTTTT. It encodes CASNRAENEKLFF.